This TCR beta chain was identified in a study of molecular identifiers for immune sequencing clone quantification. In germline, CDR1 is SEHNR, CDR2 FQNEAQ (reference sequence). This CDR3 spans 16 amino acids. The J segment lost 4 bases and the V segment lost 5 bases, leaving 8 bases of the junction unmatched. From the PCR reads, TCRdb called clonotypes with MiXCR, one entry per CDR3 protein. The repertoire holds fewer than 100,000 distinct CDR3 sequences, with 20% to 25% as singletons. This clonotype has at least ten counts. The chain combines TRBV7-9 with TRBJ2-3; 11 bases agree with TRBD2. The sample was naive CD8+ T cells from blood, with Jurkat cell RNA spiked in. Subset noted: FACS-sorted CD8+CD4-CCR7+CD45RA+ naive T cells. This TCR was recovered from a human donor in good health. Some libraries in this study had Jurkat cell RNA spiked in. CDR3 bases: TGTGCCAGCAGCGAAACACTAGCGGGAGTCGCAGATACGCAGTATTTT. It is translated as CASSETLAGVADTQYF.